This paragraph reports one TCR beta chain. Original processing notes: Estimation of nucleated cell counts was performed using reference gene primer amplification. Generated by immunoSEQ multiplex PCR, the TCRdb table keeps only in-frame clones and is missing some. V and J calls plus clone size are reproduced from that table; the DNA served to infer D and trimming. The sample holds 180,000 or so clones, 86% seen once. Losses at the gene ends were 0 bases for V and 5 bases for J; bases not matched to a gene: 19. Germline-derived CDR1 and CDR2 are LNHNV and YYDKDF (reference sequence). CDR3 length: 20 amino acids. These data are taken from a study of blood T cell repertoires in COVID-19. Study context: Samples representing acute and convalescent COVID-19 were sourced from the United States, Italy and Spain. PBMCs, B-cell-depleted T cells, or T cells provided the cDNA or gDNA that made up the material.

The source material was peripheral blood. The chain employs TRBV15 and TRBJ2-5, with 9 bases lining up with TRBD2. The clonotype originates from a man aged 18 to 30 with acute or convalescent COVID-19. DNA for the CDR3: TGTGCCACCAGCAGAGACGGGCCCGCGCTTGGCGGGGGGGCGCGTGAGACCCAGTACTTC. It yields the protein CATSRDGPALGGGARETQYF.